This paragraph covers one TCR beta chain sequence. The whole isolated RNA underwent reverse transcription, so sequencing captured expressed TCRB transcripts. Assay used: immunoSEQ multiplex PCR; TCRdb lists only in-frame clones, some missing. The table has some 250,000 clones, 27% seen once. V lost 8 bases to trimming and J lost 8 bases, with 23 bases between them. CDR1 and CDR2 (germline): WSHSY, SAAADI. This CDR3 contains 15 residues. The data were taken from a study of beta chain features in type 1 diabetes. It was via CD45RO/CCR7/CD25/CD127/CD95/CD27 that CD4+ naive, central memory, regulatory and stem cell-like memory cells were sorted.

The material sequenced was central memory CD4+ T cells from blood. The rearrangement joins TRBV10-2 to TRBJ2-3; perhaps D is TRBD1 or TRBD2 (7 bases each). This TCR was recovered from a man younger than 45 in good health. CDR3 protein: CASLRGDSLGGTQYF. In DNA form, the CDR3 reads TGCGCCAGCCTCCGGGGGGACAGCCTCGGAGGTACGCAGTATTTT.